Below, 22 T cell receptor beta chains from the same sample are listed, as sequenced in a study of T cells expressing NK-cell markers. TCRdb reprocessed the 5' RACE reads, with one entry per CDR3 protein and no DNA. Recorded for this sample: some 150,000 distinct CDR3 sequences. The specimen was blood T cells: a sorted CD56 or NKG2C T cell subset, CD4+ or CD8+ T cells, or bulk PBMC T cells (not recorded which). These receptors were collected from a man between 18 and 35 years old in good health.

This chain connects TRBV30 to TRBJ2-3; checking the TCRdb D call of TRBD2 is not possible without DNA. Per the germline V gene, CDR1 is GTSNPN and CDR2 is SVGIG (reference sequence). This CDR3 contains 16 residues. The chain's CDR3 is CAWTFSGLAGTATQYF.

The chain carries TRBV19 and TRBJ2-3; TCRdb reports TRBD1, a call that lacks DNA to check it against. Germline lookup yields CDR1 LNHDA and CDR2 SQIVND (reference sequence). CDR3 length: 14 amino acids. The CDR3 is CASSMQGATDTQYF.

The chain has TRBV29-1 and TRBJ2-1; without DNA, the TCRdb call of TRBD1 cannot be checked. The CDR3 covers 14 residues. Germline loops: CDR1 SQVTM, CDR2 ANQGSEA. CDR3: CSVDSRQGAGEQFF.

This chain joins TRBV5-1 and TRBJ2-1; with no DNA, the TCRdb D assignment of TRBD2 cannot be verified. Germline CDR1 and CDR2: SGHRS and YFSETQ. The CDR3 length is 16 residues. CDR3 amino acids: CASSGFESSPYNEQFF.

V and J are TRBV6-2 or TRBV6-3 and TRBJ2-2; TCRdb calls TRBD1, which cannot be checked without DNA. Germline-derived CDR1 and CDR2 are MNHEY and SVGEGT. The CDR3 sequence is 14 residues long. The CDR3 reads CASSYSRGTGELFF.

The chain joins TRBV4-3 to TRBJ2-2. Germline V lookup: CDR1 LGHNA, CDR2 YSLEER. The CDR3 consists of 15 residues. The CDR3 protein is CASSQGATNTGELFF.

The CDR3 spells CASSPGQGSSNQPQHF. The chain is built from TRBV18 and TRBJ1-5; TCRdb calls TRBD1, which cannot be checked without DNA. The CDR3 spans 16 residues. The germline V gene encodes CDR1 KGHSH and CDR2 LQKENI.

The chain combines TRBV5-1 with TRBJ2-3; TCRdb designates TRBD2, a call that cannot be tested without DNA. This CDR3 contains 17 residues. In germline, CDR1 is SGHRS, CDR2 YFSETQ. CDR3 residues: CASSGTGTSGTTDTQYF.

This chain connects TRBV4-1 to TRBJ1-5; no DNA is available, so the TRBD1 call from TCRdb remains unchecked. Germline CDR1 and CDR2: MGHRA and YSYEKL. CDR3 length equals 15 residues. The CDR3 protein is CASSQEGQGVQPQHF.

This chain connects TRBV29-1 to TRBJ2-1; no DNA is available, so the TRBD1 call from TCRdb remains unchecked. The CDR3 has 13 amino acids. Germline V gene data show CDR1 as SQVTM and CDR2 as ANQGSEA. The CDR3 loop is CSVAGTTYNEQFF.

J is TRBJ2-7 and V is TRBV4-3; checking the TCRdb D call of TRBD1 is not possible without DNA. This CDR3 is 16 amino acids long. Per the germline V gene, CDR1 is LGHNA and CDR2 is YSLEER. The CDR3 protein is CASSQERSGQTYEQYF.

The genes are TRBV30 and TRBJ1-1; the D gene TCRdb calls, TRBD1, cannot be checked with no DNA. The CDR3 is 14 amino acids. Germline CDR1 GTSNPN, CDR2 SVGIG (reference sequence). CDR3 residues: CAWSLWTTDPGAFF. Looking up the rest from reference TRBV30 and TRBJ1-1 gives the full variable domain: SQTIHQWPATLVQPVGSPLSLECTVEGTSNPNLYWYRQAAGRGLQLLFYSVGIGQISSEVPQNLSASRPQDRQFILSSKKLLLSDSGFYLCAWSLWTTDPGAFFGQGTRLTVV.

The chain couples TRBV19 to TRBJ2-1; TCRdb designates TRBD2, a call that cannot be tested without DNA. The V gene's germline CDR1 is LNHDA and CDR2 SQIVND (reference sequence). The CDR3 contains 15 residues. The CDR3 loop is CASSIVGGGHNEQFF.

The CDR3 loop reads CASSLSPGGITGELFF. The V and J genes are TRBV27 and TRBJ2-2; without DNA, the TCRdb call of TRBD2 cannot be checked. The V gene's germline CDR1 is MNHEY and CDR2 SMNVEV (reference sequence). The CDR3 contains 16 residues.

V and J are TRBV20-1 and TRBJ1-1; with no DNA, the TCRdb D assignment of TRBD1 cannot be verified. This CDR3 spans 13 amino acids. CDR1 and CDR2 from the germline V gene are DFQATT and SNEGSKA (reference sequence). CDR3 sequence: CSARPDRATEAFF.

CDR3 loop: CASTPGNLEQFF. V gene TRBV12-3 or TRBV12-4 combines with J gene TRBJ2-1; TCRdb names TRBD1, which stays unverified in the absence of DNA. This CDR3 is built from 12 residues.

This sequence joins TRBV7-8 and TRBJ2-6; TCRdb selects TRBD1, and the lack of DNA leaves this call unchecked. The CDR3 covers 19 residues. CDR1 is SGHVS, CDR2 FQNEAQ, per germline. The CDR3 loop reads CASTHPGKGDPSGANVLTF.

The CDR3 region is CASSEQGALKNTIYF. The chain combines TRBV27 with TRBJ1-3; there is no DNA to check the TCRdb D call of TRBD1. CDR3 length: 15 residues. CDR1 MNHEY and CDR2 SMNVEV come from the germline V gene (reference sequence).

CDR3 region: CASSRVGTEAFF. V gene TRBV25-1 combines with J gene TRBJ1-1. The CDR3 consists of 12 residues. Looked up from germline, CDR1 is MGHDK and CDR2 is SYGVNS.

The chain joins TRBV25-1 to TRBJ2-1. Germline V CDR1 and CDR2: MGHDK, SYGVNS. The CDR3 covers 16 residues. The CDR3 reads CASSERPGSSYNEQFF.

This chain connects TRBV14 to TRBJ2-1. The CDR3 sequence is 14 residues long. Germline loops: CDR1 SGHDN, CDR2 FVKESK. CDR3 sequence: CASSQRGFYNEQFF.

The CDR3 here is CASSRLRDNEQFF. The chain is built from TRBV5-6 and TRBJ2-1. Germline V gives CDR1 SGHDT, CDR2 YYEEEE. The CDR3 spans 13 residues.